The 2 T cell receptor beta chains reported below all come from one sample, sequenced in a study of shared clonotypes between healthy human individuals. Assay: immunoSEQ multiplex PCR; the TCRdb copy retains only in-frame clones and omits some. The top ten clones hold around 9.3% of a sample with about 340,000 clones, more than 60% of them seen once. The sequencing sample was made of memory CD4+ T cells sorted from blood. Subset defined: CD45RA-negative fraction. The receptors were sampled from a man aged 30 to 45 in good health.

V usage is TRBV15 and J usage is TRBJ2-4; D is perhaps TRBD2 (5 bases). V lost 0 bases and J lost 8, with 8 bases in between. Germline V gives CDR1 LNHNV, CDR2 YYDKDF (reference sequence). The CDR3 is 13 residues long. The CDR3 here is CATSRDLEDIQYF. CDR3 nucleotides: TGTGCCACCAGCAGAGATCTGGAGGACATTCAGTACTTC.

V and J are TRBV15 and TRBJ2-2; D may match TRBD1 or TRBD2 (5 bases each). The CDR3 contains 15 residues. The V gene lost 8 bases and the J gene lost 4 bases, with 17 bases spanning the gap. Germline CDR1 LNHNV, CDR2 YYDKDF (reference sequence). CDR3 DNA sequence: TGTGCCACCGGTACAGGACTGGGGTCCACCGGGGAGCTGTTTTTT. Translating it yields CATGTGLGSTGELFF.